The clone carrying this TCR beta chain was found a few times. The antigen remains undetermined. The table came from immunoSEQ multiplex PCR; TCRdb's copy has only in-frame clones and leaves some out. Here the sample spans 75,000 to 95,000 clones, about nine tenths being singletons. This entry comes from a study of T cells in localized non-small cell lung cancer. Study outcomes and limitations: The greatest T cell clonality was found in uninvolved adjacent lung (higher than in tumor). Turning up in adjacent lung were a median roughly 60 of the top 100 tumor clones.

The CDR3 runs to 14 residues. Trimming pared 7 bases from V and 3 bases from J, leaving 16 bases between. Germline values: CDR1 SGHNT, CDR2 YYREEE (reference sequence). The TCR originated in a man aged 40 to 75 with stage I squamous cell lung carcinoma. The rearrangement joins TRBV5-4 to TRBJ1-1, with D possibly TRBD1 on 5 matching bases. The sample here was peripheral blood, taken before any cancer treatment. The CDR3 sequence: CASRVEGIHTEAFF. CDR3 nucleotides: TGTGCCAGCCGCGTAGAGGGGATCCACACTGAAGCTTTCTTT.